A selection of T cell receptor beta chains follows, all from one sample in a study of vaccination effects on CD4 cells after COVID-19. No antigen has been identified for these receptors. Sequencing was performed with immunoSEQ multiplex PCR; in TCRdb, only in-frame clones are kept and a portion is missing. The sample records about 61,000 clones, approximately 73% being singletons. Sequencing was performed on CD4+ T cells from PBMCs cultured with HCoV-229E spike peptides, taken after COVID-19 vaccination. The source is a human donor who received a COVID-19 vaccine. The CDR3 runs from the conserved cysteine through the conserved F or W.

V | CDR3
TRBV9 | CASSAQGQGVGYTF
TRBV5-1 | CASSSSPLLVTGGTQYF
TRBV20-1 | CSVSEGSIAFF
TRBV5-4 | CASSADRDYGYTF
TRBV7-2 | CASSKGGGTTYNEQFF
TRBV5-5 | CASSFVSPGSPLHF
TRBV2 | CASTRMGATNEKLFF
TRBV5-1 | CASSPTTSGNTIYF
TRBV6-5 | CASRRTGGNTIYF
TRBV9 | CASSVVLGGELFF
TRBV18 | CASSPDGITMIF
TRBV7-2 | CASSLVGVGYGYTF
TRBV18 | CASSGLAGGLNEQFF
TRBV28 | CATLEALNTEAFF
TRBV12-3/TRBV12-4 | CASRQGLGTEAFF
TRBV2 | CASSENSGADTQYF
TRBV5-5 | CASSLRAVNTEAFF
TRBV7-9 | CASSNRGQPQHF
TRBV30 | CAWSASRTADYSNQPQHF
TRBV6-5 | CASSWLSGANVLTF